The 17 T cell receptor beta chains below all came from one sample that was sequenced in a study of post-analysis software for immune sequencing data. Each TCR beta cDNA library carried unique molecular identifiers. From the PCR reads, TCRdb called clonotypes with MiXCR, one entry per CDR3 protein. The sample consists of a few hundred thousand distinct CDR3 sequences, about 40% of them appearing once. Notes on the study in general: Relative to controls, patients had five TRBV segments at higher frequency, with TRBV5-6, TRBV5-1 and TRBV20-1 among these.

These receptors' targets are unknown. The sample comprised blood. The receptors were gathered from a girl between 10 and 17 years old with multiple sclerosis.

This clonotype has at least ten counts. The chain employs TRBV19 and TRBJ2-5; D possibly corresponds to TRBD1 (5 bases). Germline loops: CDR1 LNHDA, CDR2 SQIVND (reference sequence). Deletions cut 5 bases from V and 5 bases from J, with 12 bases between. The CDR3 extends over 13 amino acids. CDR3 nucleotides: TGTGCCAGTAGTTCAGGGTTCGGGGAGACCCAGTACTTC. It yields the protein CASSSGFGETQYF.

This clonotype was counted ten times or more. DNA for the CDR3: TGCAGTGCTAGAGAAGGGGGGAAGCCCCAGCATTTT. Its protein is CSAREGGKPQHF. The V call is TRBV20-1, the J call TRBJ1-5; tentatively, D is TRBD1 (6 bases). Between the trimmed V and J ends, which lost 0 bases and 8 bases, there was a span of 8 bases. This CDR3 spans 12 amino acids. In germline, CDR1 is DFQATT, CDR2 SNEGSKA (reference sequence).

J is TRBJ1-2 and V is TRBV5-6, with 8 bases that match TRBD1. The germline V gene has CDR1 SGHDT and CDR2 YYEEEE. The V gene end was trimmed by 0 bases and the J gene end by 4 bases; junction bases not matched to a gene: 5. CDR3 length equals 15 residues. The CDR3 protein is CASSLATGDAYGYTF. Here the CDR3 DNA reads TGTGCCAGCAGCTTGGCGACAGGGGACGCCTATGGCTACACCTTC. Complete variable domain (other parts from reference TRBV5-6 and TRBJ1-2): DAGVTQSPTHLIKTRGQQVTLRCSPKSGHDTVSWYQQALGQGPQFIFQYYEEEERQRGNFPDRFSGHQFPNYSSELNVNALLLGDSALYLCASSLATGDAYGYTFGSGTRLTVV.

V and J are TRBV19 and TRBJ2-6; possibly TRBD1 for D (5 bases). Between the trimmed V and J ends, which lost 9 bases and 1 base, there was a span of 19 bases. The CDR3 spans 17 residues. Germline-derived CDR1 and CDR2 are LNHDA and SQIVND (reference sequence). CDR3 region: CASSTDSTLSGANVLTF. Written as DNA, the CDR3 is TGTGCCAGCTCTACTGACAGTACCCTGTCTGGGGCCAACGTCCTGACTTTC.

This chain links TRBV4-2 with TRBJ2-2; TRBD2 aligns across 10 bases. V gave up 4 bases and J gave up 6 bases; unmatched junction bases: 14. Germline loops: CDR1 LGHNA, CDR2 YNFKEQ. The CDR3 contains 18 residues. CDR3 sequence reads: CASSLGGVAGGYAGELFF. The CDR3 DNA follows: TGTGCCAGCAGCCTAGGGGGGGTAGCGGGAGGTTACGCCGGGGAGCTGTTTTTT.

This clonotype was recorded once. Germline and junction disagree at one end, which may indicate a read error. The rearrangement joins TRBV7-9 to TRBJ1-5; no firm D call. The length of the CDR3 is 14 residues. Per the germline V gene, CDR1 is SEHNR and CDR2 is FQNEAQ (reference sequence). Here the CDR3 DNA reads TGTGCCAGCAGCTCAAGAGATAGCGATCAGCCCCAGCATTTT. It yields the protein CASSSRDSDQPQHF.

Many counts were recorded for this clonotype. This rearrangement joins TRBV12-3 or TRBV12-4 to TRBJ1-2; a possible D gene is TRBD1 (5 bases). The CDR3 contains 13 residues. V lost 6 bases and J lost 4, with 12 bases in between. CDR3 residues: CASRGTGIYGYTF. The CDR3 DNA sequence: TGTGCCAGCAGAGGGACGGGGATCTATGGCTACACCTTC.

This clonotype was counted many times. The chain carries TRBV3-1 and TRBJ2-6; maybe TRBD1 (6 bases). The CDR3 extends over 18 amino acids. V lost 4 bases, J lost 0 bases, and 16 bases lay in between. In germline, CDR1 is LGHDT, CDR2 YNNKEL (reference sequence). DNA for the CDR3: TGTGCCAGCAGCCGACTGGGACAAGTAACCTCTGGGGCCAACGTCCTGACTTTC. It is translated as CASSRLGQVTSGANVLTF. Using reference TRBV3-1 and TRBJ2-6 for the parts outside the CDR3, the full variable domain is DTAVSQTPKYLVTQMGNDKSIKCEQNLGHDTMYWYKQDSKKFLKIMFSYNNKELIINETVPNRFSPKSPDKAHLNLHINSLELGDSAVYFCASSRLGQVTSGANVLTFGAGSRLTVL.

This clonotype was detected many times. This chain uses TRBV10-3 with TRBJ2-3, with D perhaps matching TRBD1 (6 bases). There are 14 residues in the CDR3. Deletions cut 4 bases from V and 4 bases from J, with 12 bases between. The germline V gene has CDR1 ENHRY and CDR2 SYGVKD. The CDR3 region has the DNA TGTGCCATCAGTGCGGTCGGACAGTCAGATACGCAGTATTTT. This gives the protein CAISAVGQSDTQYF.

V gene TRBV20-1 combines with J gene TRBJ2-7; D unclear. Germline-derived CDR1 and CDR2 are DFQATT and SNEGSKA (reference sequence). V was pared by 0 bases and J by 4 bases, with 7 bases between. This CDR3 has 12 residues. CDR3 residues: CSARDLGYEQYF. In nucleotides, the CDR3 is TGCAGTGCTAGAGACTTAGGGTACGAGCAGTACTTC.

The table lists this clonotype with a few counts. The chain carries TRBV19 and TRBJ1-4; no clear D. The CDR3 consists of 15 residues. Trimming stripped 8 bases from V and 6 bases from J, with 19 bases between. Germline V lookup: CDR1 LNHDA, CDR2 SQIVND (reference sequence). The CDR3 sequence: CASDSISVRDEKLFF. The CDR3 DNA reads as TGTGCCAGTGATTCGATCAGCGTGAGGGATGAAAAACTGTTTTTT.

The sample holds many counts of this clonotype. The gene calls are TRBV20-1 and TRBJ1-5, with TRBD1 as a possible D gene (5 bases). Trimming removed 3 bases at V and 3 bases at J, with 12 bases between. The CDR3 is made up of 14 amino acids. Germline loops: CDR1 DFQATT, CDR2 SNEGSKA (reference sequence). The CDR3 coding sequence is TGCAGTGCTAGGGACCCAGGGACCAATCAGCCCCAGCATTTT. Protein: CSARDPGTNQPQHF.

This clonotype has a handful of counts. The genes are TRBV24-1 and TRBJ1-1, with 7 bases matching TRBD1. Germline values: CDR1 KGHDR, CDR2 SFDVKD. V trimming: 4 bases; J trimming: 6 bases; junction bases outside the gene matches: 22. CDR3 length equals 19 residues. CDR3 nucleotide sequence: TGTGCCACCAGTGAACCCCCCGACAGGGAGGGTGGGTGGAGTGCTGAAGCTTTCTTT. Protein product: CATSEPPDREGGWSAEAFF.

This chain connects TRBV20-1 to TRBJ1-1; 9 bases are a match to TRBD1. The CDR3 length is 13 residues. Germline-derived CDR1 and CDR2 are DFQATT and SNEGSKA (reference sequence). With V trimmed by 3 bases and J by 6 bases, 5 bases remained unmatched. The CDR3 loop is CSASFRTGAEAFF. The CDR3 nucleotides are TGCAGTGCTAGCTTCCGGACAGGGGCTGAAGCTTTCTTT.

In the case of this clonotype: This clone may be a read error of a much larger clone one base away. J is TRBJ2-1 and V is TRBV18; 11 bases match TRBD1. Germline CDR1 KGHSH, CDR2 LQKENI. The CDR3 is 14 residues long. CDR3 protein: CACSSRTGGGEQFF. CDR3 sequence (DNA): TGTGCCTGCTCATCAAGGACAGGGGGCGGTGAGCAGTTCTTC.

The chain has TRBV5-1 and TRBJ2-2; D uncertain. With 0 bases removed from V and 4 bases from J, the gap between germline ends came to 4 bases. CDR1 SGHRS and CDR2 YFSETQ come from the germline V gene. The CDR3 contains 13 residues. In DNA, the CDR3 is TGCGCCAGCAGCTTGGCGGTCACCGGGGAGCTGTTTTTT. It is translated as CASSLAVTGELFF.

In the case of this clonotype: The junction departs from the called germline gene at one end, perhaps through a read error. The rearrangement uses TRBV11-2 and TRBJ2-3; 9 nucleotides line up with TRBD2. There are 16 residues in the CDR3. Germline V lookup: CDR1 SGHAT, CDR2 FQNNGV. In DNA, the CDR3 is TGTGCCAGCAGCCCGGATGGCGGGAGGGGAGCAGATACACAGTATTTT. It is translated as CASSPDGGRGADTQYF.